The present TCR beta chain was sequenced within a study of monozygotic twins with inflammatory bowel disease (dated by TCRdb to the late 2010s). Background for the entire study: The complete study included approximately 30 monozygotic twin pairs: 19 IBD-discordant Danish pairs and nine German pairs, of which four were IBD-concordant and five were IBD-discordant. Within discordant pairs, disease-associated traits were sought mainly by comparing IBD patients with their genetically identical healthy co-twins. Each individual had, on average, about 151 000 unique TCRalpha sequences and 181 000 unique TCRbeta sequences available for analysis.

A remark on this clonotype: This clone's antigen is unknown.

Results the study describes overall, beyond this receptor: Concordant and discordant twins showed no difference in repertoire similarity, possibly because of limited statistical power. Differing immunosuppressive treatments among patients may have added background noise and inter-individual variability to the repertoires. Measured by the inverse Simpson index, TCRbeta repertoire diversity was lower in IBD patients than in their healthy co-twins. The results gave no support for a single strong signal or clonotype linked to IBD. Different T cell subtypes could not be distinguished in the analysis. Fewer clonotypes were shared with other individuals by IBD patients than by healthy twins, most markedly in patients showing signs of disease activity.

From each donor, a 2.5 ml peripheral blood sample was collected into PAXgene tubes and kept at -80 degrees C. Without any T cell sorting, total RNA was extracted from whole blood using the PAXgene blood miRNA kit on an automated QIAcube. Peripheral blood from monozygotic twin pairs who were concordant or discordant for inflammatory bowel disease underwent deep TCRalpha and TCRbeta repertoire profiling using unique molecular barcoding. Smoking habits were recorded for all twin pairs, and individuals were classified as current, former or never smokers. Library preparation used 5' RACE. Preparation of each TCR library used around 3,500 ng of total RNA. For each sample, cDNA synthesis was carried out in eight separate reactions using SMARTScribe reverse transcriptase. Unique molecular identifiers containing a 6-nucleotide sample barcode were introduced through template switching during cDNA synthesis. Two nested PCRs of approximately 16 and 10 cycles amplified the TCRalpha and TCRbeta cDNA, and bead purification followed each PCR. Before amplification, the cDNA was treated with uracil DNA-glycosylase and purified using the QIAquick PCR purification kit. The second PCR added Illumina TruSeq-compatible adapters along with sample-specific barcodes. Library quality and concentration were checked on TapeStation and Qubit, and libraries were pooled at 5 ng each. Sequencing of pooled libraries was carried out on an Illumina HiSeq2500 single-index Rapid Run using 2 x 100 bp reads and custom sequencing primers. As for the original processing: MiGEC version 1.2.6 was used for UMI-based consensus assembly to correct PCR and sequencing errors. MiXCR version 2.1.1 was used to carry out V(D)J alignment, clonotype assembly and CDR3 extraction. To normalise gene usage, clonotype sharing and MAIT/NKT TCR abundance, the analysis used the top 1000, 10 000 and 20 000 clonotypes per sample. After downsampling to 27 000 UMIs, diversity was calculated as the inverse Simpson index using the vegan R package. Statistical testing used paired Mann-Whitney U tests on the discordant twin pairs and applied Benjamini-Hochberg correction for multiple testing. The reads underwent TCRdb reprocessing, giving one record for each CDR3 protein sequence and no DNA. The V and J calls and clone size come from TCRdb's table, not from the authors' own analysis. The sample's table covers approximately 40,000 distinct CDR3 sequences. The ten biggest clones cover 5.3% of the sample.

This clonotype originated in a human donor with ulcerative colitis or Crohn's disease, or a healthy co-twin of an affected twin (not recorded which). The sequencing sample was made of blood.

CDR3 region: CASSFLTGQGVGNTQYF. The V gene is TRBV27 and the J gene is TRBJ2-3; the TCRdb D gene call, TRBD1, has no DNA to confirm it. Taken from cysteine to phenylalanine, the CDR3 has 17 residues. A DNA sequence was not provided. CDR1 MNHEY and CDR2 SMNVEV were looked up in the germline V gene (reference sequence).